This T cell receptor beta chain was sequenced during a study of memory CD4+ T cells and cytomegalovirus serostatus. Sequenced by immunoSEQ multiplex PCR; TCRdb stores in-frame clones only, minus some. There are tens of thousands of clones in the sample; approximately 82% occur only once, and approximately 1.9% lies in the top ten. Trimming cost V 5 bases and J 5 bases; bases outside gene matches: 12. This CDR3 has 16 residues. CDR1 is SGHRS and CDR2 is YFSETQ in the germline V gene. The sort gate was single viable CD3+CD4+CD8-CD45RO+ cells for memory CD4+ T cells. The source of this sequence is an adult in good health and CMV-seropositive. The sequencing input was memory CD4+ T cells from blood. The V gene is TRBV5-1, the J gene TRBJ2-1; 8 bases are shared with TRBD2. CDR3 region: CASSPPIIAGNNEQFF. The CDR3 bases are TGCGCCAGCAGTCCTCCTATAATAGCGGGGAACAATGAGCAGTTCTTC.